This record covers a single T cell receptor (beta chain). Here immunoSEQ multiplex PCR was the method, and the copy in TCRdb shows in-frame clones only, minus some. The sample carries 500,000 to 600,000 clones, about 89% recorded once. The source of the sample is a study of blood T cell repertoires in COVID-19. CDR1 and CDR2 (germline): SGHNT, YYREEE (reference sequence). The CDR3 length is 14 residues. Trimming removed 4 bases from V and 5 bases from J, with 12 bases in between. The V gene is TRBV5-4, the J gene TRBJ2-2, with a possible D match to TRBD1 (6 bases). This sequence originates from a woman in her forties or fifties with COVID-19, enrolled during active disease. Sequenced material: peripheral blood. The CDR3 DNA sequence: TGTGCCAGCAGCCAGGACAGTAGAACCGGGGAGCTGTTTTTT. This sequence encodes CASSQDSRTGELFF.